The sequence of this T cell receptor (beta chain) was determined in a study of read filtering for tumor transcriptome and immune sequencing. General observations from the study: In IR-seq, single-read clonotypes were about 80% of clonotypes but around 3.5% of reads.

The CDR3 covers 14 residues. Trimming pared 5 bases from V and 4 bases from J, leaving 14 bases between. The library was built from 400 ng RNA with molecular barcoded adaptors for alpha/delta and beta/gamma chains. One entry per CDR3 protein results from TCRdb running MiXCR on the reads. This table has about 57,000 distinct CDR3 sequences, about 20% appearing once. This clonotype was detected a few times. Its matching antigen is unknown. The chain carries TRBV12-3 or TRBV12-4 and TRBJ2-5; D ambiguous. Sequencing was done on a sample of a population of CD138-negative cells sorted from bone marrow. The receptor comes from a donor aged 40 or over with multiple myeloma. The CDR3 region has the DNA TGTGCCAGCAGTGAGGACCTACCCCCAGAGACCCAGTACTTC. Residues: CASSEDLPPETQYF.